A single T cell receptor beta chain is shown here with its context. The antigen is undetermined. Being one base from a much bigger clone, this may be a read error. These data belong to a study of T cells in Graves' hyperthyroidism and ophthalmopathy. Overall study findings and caveats: Most thyroid clonotypes with frequency above 0.001 were detected in blood.

The ends were cut back, 4 bases at V and 0 bases at J, with 12 bases in the middle. The CDR3 has 15 amino acids. Per germline, CDR1 SNHLY and CDR2 FYNNEI. Researchers took RNA transcripts and amplified the TCR beta CDR3 regions from them. Initially, a first-round RT-PCR of the TCR CDR3 employed the HTBI primer set. Each CDR3 protein gets one entry after TCRdb re-called the multiplex PCR reads with MiXCR. The sample includes hundreds of thousands of distinct CDR3 sequences, over 40% of them seen just once. The sample taken for sequencing was peripheral blood or thyroid tissue (not recorded which). This sequence joins TRBV2 and TRBJ1-2; D is possibly TRBD1 (5 bases). The TCR sequence derives from an adult man with Graves' disease, either hyperthyroidism or ophthalmopathy (not recorded which). CDR3: CASSGPGTANYGYTF. The CDR3 DNA is TGTGCCAGCAGTGGTCCAGGGACCGCTAACTATGGCTACACCTTC.